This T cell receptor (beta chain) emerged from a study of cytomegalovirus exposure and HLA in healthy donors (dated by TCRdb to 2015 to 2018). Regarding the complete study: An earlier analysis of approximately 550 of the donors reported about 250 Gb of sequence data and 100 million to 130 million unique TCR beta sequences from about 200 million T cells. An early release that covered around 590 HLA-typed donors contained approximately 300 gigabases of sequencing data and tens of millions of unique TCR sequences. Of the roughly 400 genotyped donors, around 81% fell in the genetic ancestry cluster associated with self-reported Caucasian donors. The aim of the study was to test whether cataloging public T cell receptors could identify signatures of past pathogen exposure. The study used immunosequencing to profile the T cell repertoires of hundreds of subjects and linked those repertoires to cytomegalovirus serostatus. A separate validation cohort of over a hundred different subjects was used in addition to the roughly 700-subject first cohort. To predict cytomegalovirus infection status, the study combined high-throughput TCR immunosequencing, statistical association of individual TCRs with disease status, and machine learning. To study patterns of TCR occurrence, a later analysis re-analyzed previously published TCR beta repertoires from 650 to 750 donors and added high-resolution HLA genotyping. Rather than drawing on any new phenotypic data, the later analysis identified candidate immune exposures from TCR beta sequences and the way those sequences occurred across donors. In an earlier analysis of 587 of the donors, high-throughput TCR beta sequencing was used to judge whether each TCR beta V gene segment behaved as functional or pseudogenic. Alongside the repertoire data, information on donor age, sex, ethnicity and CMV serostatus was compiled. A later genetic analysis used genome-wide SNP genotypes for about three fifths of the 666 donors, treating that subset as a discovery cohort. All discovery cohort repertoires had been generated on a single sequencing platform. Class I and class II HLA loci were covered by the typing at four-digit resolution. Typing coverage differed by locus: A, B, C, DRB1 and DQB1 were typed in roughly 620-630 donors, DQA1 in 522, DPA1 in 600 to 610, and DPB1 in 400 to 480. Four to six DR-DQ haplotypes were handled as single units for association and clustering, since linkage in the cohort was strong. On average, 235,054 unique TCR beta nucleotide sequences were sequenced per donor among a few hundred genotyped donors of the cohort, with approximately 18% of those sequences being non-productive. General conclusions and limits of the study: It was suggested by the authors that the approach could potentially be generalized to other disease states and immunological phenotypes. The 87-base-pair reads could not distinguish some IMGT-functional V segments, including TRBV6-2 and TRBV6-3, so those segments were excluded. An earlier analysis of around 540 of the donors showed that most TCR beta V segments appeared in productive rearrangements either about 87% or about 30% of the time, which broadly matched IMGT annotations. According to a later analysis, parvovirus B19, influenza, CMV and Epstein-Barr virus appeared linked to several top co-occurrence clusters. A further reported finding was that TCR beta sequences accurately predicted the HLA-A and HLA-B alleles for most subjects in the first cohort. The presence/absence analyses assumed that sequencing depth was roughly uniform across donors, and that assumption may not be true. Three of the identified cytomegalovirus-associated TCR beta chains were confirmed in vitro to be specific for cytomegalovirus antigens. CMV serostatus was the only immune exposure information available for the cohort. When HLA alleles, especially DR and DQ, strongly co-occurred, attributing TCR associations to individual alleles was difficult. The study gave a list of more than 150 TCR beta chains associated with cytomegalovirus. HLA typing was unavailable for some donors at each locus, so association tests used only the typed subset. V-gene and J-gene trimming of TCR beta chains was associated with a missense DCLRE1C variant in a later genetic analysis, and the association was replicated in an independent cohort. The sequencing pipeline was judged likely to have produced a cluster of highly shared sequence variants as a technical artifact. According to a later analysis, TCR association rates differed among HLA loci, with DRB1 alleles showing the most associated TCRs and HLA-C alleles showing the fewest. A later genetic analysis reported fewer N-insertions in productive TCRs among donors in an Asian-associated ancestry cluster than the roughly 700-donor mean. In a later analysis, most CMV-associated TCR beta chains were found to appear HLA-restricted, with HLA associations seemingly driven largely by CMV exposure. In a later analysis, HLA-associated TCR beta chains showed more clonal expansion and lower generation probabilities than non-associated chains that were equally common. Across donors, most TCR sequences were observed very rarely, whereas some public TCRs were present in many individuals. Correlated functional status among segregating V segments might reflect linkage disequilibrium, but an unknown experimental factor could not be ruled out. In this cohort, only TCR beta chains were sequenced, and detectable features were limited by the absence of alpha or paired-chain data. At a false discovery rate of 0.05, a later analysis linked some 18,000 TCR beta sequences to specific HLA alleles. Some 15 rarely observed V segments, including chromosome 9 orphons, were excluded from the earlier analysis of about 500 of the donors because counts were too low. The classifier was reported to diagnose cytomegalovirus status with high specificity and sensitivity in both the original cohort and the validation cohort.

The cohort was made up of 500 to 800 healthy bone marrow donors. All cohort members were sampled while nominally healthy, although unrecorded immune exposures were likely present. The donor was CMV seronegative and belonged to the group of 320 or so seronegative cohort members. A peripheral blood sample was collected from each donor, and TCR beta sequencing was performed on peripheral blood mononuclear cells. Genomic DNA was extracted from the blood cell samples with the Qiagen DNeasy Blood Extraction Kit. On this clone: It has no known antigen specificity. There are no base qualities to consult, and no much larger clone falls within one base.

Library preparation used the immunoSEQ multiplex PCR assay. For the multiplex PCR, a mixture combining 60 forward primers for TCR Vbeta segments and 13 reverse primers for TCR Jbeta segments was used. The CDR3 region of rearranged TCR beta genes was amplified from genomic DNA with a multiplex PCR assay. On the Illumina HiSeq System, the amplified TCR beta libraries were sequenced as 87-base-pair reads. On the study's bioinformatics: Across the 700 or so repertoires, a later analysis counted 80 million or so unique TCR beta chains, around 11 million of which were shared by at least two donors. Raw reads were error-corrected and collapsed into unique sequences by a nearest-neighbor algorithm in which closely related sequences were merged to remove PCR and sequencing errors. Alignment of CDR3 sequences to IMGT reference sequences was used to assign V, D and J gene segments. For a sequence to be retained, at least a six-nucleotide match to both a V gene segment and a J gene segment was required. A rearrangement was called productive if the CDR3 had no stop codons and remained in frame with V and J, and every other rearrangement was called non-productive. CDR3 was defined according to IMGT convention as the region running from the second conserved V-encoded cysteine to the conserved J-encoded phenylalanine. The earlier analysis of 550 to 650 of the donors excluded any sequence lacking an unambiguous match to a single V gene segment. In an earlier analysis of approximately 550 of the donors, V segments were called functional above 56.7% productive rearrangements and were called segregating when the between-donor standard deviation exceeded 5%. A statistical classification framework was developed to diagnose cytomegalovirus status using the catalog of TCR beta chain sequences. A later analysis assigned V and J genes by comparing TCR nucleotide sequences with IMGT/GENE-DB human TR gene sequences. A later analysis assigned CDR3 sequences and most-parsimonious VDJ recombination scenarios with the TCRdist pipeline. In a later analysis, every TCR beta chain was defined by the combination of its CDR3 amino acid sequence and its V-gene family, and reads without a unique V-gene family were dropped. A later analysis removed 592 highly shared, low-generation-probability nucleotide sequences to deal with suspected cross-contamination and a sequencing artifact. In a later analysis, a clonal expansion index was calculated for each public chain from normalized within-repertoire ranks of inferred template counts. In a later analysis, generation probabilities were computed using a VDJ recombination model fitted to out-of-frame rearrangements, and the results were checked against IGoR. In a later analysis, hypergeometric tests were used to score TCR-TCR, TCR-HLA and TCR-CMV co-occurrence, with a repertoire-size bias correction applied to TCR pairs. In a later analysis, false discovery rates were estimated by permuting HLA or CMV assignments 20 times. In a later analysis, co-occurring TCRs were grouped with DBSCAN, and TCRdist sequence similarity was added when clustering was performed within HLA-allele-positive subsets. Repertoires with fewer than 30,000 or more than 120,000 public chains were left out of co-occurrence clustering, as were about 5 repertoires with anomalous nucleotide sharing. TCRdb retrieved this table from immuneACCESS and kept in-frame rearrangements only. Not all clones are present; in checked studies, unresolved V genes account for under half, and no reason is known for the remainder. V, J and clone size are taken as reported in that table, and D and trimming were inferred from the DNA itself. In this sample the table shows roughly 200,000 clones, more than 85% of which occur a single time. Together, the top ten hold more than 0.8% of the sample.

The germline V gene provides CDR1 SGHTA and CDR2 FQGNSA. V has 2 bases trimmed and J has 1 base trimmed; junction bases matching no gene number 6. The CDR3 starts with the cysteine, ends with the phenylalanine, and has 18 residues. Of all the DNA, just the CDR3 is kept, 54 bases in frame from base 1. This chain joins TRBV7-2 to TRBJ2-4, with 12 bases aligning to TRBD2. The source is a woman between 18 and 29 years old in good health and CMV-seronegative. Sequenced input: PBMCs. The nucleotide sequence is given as TGTGCCAGCAGCTTACTAGCGGGGGGGCCGGGTGCCAAAAACATTCAGTACTTC. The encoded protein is CASSLLAGGPGAKNIQYF.